This TCR beta chain is from a study of cytomegalovirus exposure and HLA in healthy donors. This CDR3 is built from 15 residues. The V end was cut by 3 bases, the J end by 0 bases, with 9 bases between. Per the germline V gene, CDR1 is LNHDA and CDR2 is SQIVND (reference sequence). Regarding this clone: Its antigen is currently unknown.

60 Vbeta and 13 Jbeta primers were used in PCR. Generated by immunoSEQ multiplex PCR, the TCRdb table keeps only in-frame clones and is missing some. The table includes 150,000 to 200,000 clones, roughly 72% detected once. Whole-study results and caveats: Listed as cytomegalovirus-associated were over 150 TCR beta chains.

The chain has TRBV19 and TRBJ1-5; no definite D call. The source of this sequence is a woman aged 40 to 55 in good health and CMV-seronegative. Specimen: PBMCs. The DNA for the CDR3 is TGTGCCAGTAGTATGCAGATCCATAGCAATCAGCCCCAGCATTTT. This codes for CASSMQIHSNQPQHF. The full variable domain, completed using reference TRBV19 and TRBJ1-5, is DGGITQSPKYLFRKEGQNVTLSCEQNLNHDAMYWYRQDPGQGLRLIYYSQIVNDFQKGDIAEGYSVSREKKESFPLTVTSAQKNPTAFYLCASSMQIHSNQPQHFGDGTRLSIL.